Following are 27 T cell receptor beta chains from one sample sequenced in a study of technical replicates of blood from a few donors. Method: immunoSEQ multiplex PCR; TCRdb's copy keeps in-frame clones and lacks some. The table lists 74,000 or so clones, 90% to 98% of them singletons. The sample comprised T cells isolated from PBMCs. These receptors were collected from a human donor in good health.

V is TRBV12-5 and J is TRBJ1-1; D ambiguous. V was clipped by 3 bases and J by 0 bases, with 5 bases between them. CDR3 length equals 13 residues. Germline V lookup: CDR1 LGHNT, CDR2 FRNRAP. CDR3 DNA: TGTGCTAGTGGTTTACAGATGAACACTGAAGCTTTCTTT. Protein product: CASGLQMNTEAFF.

The chain has TRBV11-2 and TRBJ1-5; D unclear. The CDR3 contains 13 residues. The V gene's germline CDR1 is SGHAT and CDR2 FQNNGV. The germline V and J ends were trimmed by 4 bases and 4 bases, with 8 bases remaining between them. For the CDR3, the DNA is TGTGCCAGCAGCTCCGGGAGGAATCAGCCCCAGCATTTT. It specifies CASSSGRNQPQHF. The full variable domain, with the rest looked up from reference TRBV11-2 and TRBJ1-5, is EAGVAQSPRYKIIEKRQSVAFWCNPISGHATLYWYQQILGQGPKLLIQFQNNGVVDDSQLPKDRFSAERLKGVDSTLKIQPAKLEDSAVYLCASSSGRNQPQHFGDGTRLSIL.

The J gene is TRBJ1-2, the V gene TRBV7-6, with a tentative D call TRBD1 (5 bases). This CDR3 is built from 14 residues. Germline V gene sequence: CDR1 SGHVS, CDR2 FNYEAQ. Trimming stripped 4 bases from V and 4 bases from J, with 13 bases between. This CDR3 reads CASSSSGRGYGYTF. The DNA for the CDR3 is TGTGCCAGCAGCTCCTCAGGGCGCGGCTATGGCTACACCTTC.

Only a few counts were recorded for this clone. The chain has TRBV5-6 and TRBJ2-7, with 9 bases that match TRBD2. Germline V gene lookup returns CDR1 SGHDT and CDR2 YYEEEE. J gave up 3 bases and V 2 bases, and 6 bases lay outside the gene matches. The CDR3 consists of 15 residues. CDR3 in DNA: TGTGCCAGCAGCTTTTGGGGGCGGGGGGGCTACGAGCAGTACTTC. This translates into CASSFWGRGGYEQYF. The whole variable domain, remainder taken from reference TRBV5-6 and TRBJ2-7, is DAGVTQSPTHLIKTRGQQVTLRCSPKSGHDTVSWYQQALGQGPQFIFQYYEEEERQRGNFPDRFSGHQFPNYSSELNVNALLLGDSALYLCASSFWGRGGYEQYFGPGTRLTVT.

J is TRBJ1-1 and V is TRBV6-6, with D hard to call. The CDR3 length is 13 residues. V shed 5 bases and J shed 1 base, with 8 bases lying between them. Germline CDR1 reads MNHNY; CDR2 reads SVGAGI (reference sequence). CDR3 sequence (DNA): TGTGCCAGCAGTCGGACTCGGAACACTGAAGCTTTCTTT. Its translation is CASSRTRNTEAFF.

The chain combines TRBV2 with TRBJ1-5; 8 bases are shared with TRBD1. The germline gives CDR1 SNHLY, CDR2 FYNNEI. This CDR3 has 14 amino acids. V shed 3 bases and J 2 bases; nucleotides not matched to a gene: 0. CDR3 DNA sequence: TGTGCCAGCAGTGACAGGGGGCGCAATCAGCCCCAGCATTTT. Protein: CASSDRGRNQPQHF.

The gene calls are TRBV19 and TRBJ2-7, with TRBD1 matching 7 bases. V gave up 4 bases and J gave up 6 bases; unmatched junction bases: 6. There are 13 residues in the CDR3. CDR1 is LNHDA and CDR2 is SQIVND in the germline V gene (reference sequence). CDR3 protein: CASSTQTGTEQYF. The CDR3 DNA sequence: TGTGCCAGTAGTACCCAGACAGGGACCGAGCAGTACTTC.

This chain links TRBV19 with TRBJ2-2, with a weak D call TRBD1 (6 bases). The CDR3 runs 13 residues. The germline V gene has CDR1 LNHDA and CDR2 SQIVND (reference sequence). V was shortened by 10 bases and J by 1 base, with 10 bases between the two germline ends. The CDR3 DNA is TGTGCCACTCCGGGACAGAACACCGGGGAGCTGTTTTTT. As protein: CATPGQNTGELFF.

This rearrangement joins TRBV5-1 to TRBJ2-3; the D is unclear. The CDR3 extends over 12 amino acids. V was pared by 4 bases and J by 4 bases, with 7 bases between. Germline V gives CDR1 SGHRS, CDR2 YFSETQ. CDR3 protein: CASSPTADTQYF. The CDR3 DNA sequence: TGCGCCAGCAGCCCCACAGCAGATACGCAGTATTTT.

The V and J genes are TRBV11-3 and TRBJ2-6; 8 bases are shared with TRBD1. The CDR3 contains 18 residues. CDR1 is SGHNT, CDR2 YENEEA, per germline. Losses at the gene ends were 7 bases for V and 0 bases for J; bases not matched to a gene: 11. The CDR3 nucleotides read TGTGCCAGCAACCGACAGGGGCGATGGACCTCTGGGGCCAACGTCCTGACTTTC. It is translated as CASNRQGRWTSGANVLTF.

This rearrangement joins TRBV29-1 to TRBJ2-7, with TRBD2 matching 11 bases. This CDR3 is built from 14 residues. J gave up 6 bases and V 7 bases, and 11 bases lay outside the gene matches. From germline, CDR1 is SQVTM and CDR2 ANQGSEA. DNA of the CDR3: TGCAGCGCCTCCCCCGGTACTAGCGGGAGCGAGCAGTACTTC. Translated: CSASPGTSGSEQYF.

CDR3 bases: TGTGCCTGGAGAAGACTAGCACAAGAGACCCAGTACTTC. Translated, it gives CAWRRLAQETQYF. The genes are TRBV30 and TRBJ2-5, with 7 bases identical to TRBD2. The length of the CDR3 is 13 residues. The V gene's germline CDR1 is GTSNPN and CDR2 SVGIG (reference sequence). The J segment lost 2 bases and the V segment lost 3 bases, leaving 3 bases of the junction unmatched.

With respect to this clone: A junction end diverges from the germline sequence, so it may reflect a read error. The chain employs TRBV18 and TRBJ2-3, with 12 bases identical to TRBD2. The V gene's germline CDR1 is KGHSH and CDR2 LQKENI. CDR3 length: 17 residues. The chain's CDR3 is CASSPHGLAGNTDTQYF. Written as DNA, the CDR3 is TGTGCCAGCTCTCCACACGGACTAGCGGGAAACACAGATACGCAGTATTTT. The full variable domain, in which reference TRBV18 and TRBJ2-3 provide the parts outside the CDR3, is NAGVMQNPRHLVRRRGQEARLRCSPMKGHSHVYWYRQLPEEGLKFMVYLQKENIIDESGMPKERFSAEFPKEGPSILRIQQVVRGDSAAYFCASSPHGLAGNTDTQYFGPGTRLTVL.

J is TRBJ2-1 and V is TRBV5-6; 9 bases match TRBD2. Germline V CDR1 and CDR2: SGHDT, YYEEEE. The CDR3 loop spans 18 amino acids. The V gene end was trimmed by 0 bases and the J gene end by 0 bases; junction bases not matched to a gene: 7. The CDR3 DNA reads TGTGCCAGCAGCTTGGCGGGGCTAGCGGGAACCTCCTACAATGAGCAGTTCTTC. It specifies CASSLAGLAGTSYNEQFF.

This chain joins TRBV28 and TRBJ2-7; TRBD2 aligns across 9 bases. V trimming: 5 bases; J trimming: 6 bases; junction bases outside the gene matches: 8. The V gene's germline CDR1 is MDHEN and CDR2 SYDVKM. This CDR3 spans 14 amino acids. The CDR3 DNA reads TGTGCCAGCAGTATACCGGGACTAGCTTTCGAGCAGTACTTC. Translation gives CASSIPGLAFEQYF.

The chain has TRBV29-1 and TRBJ1-4, with D maybe TRBD1 (5 bases). CDR1 and CDR2 (germline): SQVTM, ANQGSEA. Trimming removed 5 bases from V and 15 bases from J, with 16 bases in between. This CDR3 has 11 amino acids. Written as DNA, the CDR3 is TGCAGCGTTATGCCATTGGACACTATGTTTTTT. Translation gives CSVMPLDTMFF. Full variable domain (rest looked up from reference TRBV29-1 and TRBJ1-4): SAVISQKPSRDICQRGTSLTIQCQVDSQVTMMFWYRQQPGQSLTLIATANQGSEATYESGFVIDKFPISRPNLTFSTLTVSNMSPEDSSIYLCSVMPLDTMFFGSGTQLSVL.

V and J are TRBV4-2 and TRBJ1-2; 10 bases line up with TRBD1. The V gene end was trimmed by 0 bases and the J gene end by 4 bases; junction bases not matched to a gene: 5. Germline CDR1 reads LGHNA; CDR2 reads YNFKEQ. CDR3 length equals 16 residues. DNA for the CDR3: TGTGCCAGCAGCCAAGAGGACAGGGGGAGCCGCTATGGCTACACCTTC. Translated, it gives CASSQEDRGSRYGYTF.

This rearrangement joins TRBV28 to TRBJ2-7, with 7 bases lining up with TRBD2. The J segment lost 5 bases and the V segment lost 6 bases, leaving 25 bases of the junction unmatched. CDR3 size: 19 residues. Germline CDR1 reads MDHEN; CDR2 reads SYDVKM. CDR3 protein: CASSPLGTTKPGGRDEQYF. DNA for the CDR3: TGTGCCAGCAGCCCCCTGGGGACCACCAAGCCGGGAGGACGGGACGAGCAGTACTTC. Filled out from reference TRBV28 and TRBJ2-7, the complete variable domain reads DVKVTQSSRYLVKRTGEKVFLECVQDMDHENMFWYRQDPGLGLRLIYFSYDVKMKEKGDIPEGYSVSREKKERFSLILESASTNQTSMYLCASSPLGTTKPGGRDEQYFGPGTRLTVT.

This sequence joins TRBV6-1 and TRBJ2-5; the D is unclear. The V end lost 2 bases, the J end lost 7 bases, and 20 bases lay between the germline ends. CDR1 and CDR2 (germline): MNHNS, SASEGT. The CDR3 extends over 16 amino acids. The CDR3 loop is CASSELRVSLLGTQYF. CDR3 DNA: TGTGCCAGCAGTGAATTACGGGTTTCTCTTCTTGGGACCCAGTACTTC.

V usage is TRBV5-1 and J usage is TRBJ2-7; possibly TRBD2 for D (7 bases). The CDR3 is made up of 16 amino acids. Germline lookup yields CDR1 SGHRS and CDR2 YFSETQ. Trimming left V 6 bases short and J 2 bases short, with 21 bases between. For the CDR3, the DNA is TGCGCCAGCACCAGGACCGGGGGGCGACACGCCTACGAGCAGTACTTC. Protein sequence: CASTRTGGRHAYEQYF. The variable domain in full, with the rest retrieved from reference TRBV5-1 and TRBJ2-7, is KAGVTQTPRYLIKTRGQQVTLSCSPISGHRSVSWYQQTPGQGLQFLFEYFSETQRNKGNFPGRFSGRQFSNSRSEMNVSTLELGDSALYLCASTRTGGRHAYEQYFGPGTRLTVT.

This clone was seen a single time. The J gene is TRBJ1-1, the V gene TRBV7-9; D gene ambiguous. The CDR3 extends over 13 amino acids. Trimming took off 1 base at V and 1 base at J, with 4 bases between the two ends. In germline, CDR1 is SEHNR, CDR2 FQNEAQ (reference sequence). The CDR3 protein is CASSLEQNTEAFF. The CDR3 DNA follows: TGTGCCAGCAGCTTAGAACAGAACACTGAAGCTTTCTTT.

The rearrangement uses TRBV27 and TRBJ1-1, with D unresolved. The CDR3 has 12 residues. The V and J ends lost 7 bases and 2 bases respectively, with 8 bases between them. Germline V lookup: CDR1 MNHEY, CDR2 SMNVEV (reference sequence). The CDR3 region is CASKHPNTEAFF. The CDR3 nucleotides are TGTGCCAGCAAACACCCTAACACTGAAGCTTTCTTT.

The J gene is TRBJ1-2, the V gene TRBV19; D perhaps matches TRBD1 (6 bases). Germline CDR1 is LNHDA and CDR2 is SQIVND (reference sequence). The V and J ends lost 10 bases and 5 bases respectively, with 20 bases between them. The CDR3 consists of 14 residues. CDR3 region: CATTPGNTGYGYTF. CDR3 DNA: TGTGCCACCACACCAGGAAATACAGGGTATGGCTACACCTTC.

CDR3 loop: CASSLIPGMDGYTF. CDR3 in DNA: TGCGCCAGCAGCTTGATTCCAGGGATGGATGGCTACACCTTC. The chain combines TRBV5-1 with TRBJ1-2, with D perhaps TRBD1 (5 bases). Germline loops: CDR1 SGHRS, CDR2 YFSETQ. The CDR3 is 14 residues long. The ends were cut back, 1 base at V and 6 bases at J, with 13 bases in the middle. The full variable domain, completed using reference TRBV5-1 and TRBJ1-2, is KAGVTQTPRYLIKTRGQQVTLSCSPISGHRSVSWYQQTPGQGLQFLFEYFSETQRNKGNFPGRFSGRQFSNSRSEMNVSTLELGDSALYLCASSLIPGMDGYTFGSGTRLTVV.

The chain joins TRBV29-1 to TRBJ2-5; the match to TRBD1 covers 7 bases. Trimming at V came to 3 bases and at J to 6 bases, leaving 1 base not matched to a gene. Germline V lookup: CDR1 SQVTM, CDR2 ANQGSEA. The CDR3 runs to 11 residues. CDR3 protein: CSVDRGKTQYF. The CDR3, as DNA: TGCAGCGTTGACAGGGGGAAGACCCAGTACTTC.

V usage is TRBV18 and J usage is TRBJ2-3, with D tentatively TRBD2 (6 bases). CDR3 length equals 16 residues. Per germline, CDR1 KGHSH and CDR2 LQKENI. The V end was cut by 0 bases, the J end by 5 bases, with 15 bases between. The CDR3 sequence: CASSPPGTPNRDTQYF. CDR3 nucleotides: TGTGCCAGCTCACCACCCGGGACTCCGAATCGAGATACGCAGTATTTT.

The V call is TRBV2, the J call TRBJ2-1, with 10 bases identical to TRBD2. The CDR3 totals 15 residues. V gave up 6 bases and J gave up 4 bases; unmatched junction bases: 6. Germline V gives CDR1 SNHLY, CDR2 FYNNEI. CDR3 region: CASRKLAGEYNEQFF. In nucleotides, the CDR3 is TGTGCCAGCAGGAAGCTAGCGGGGGAATACAATGAGCAGTTCTTC.